The 7 T cell receptor beta chains given below trace back to one sample, sequenced in a study of naive and memory T cell subsets. The beta constant-region primer was an equimolar mix of two oligonucleotides covering TRBC1 and TRBC2. MiXCR, run by TCRdb on the UMI-ligation and nested PCR reads, gives a single entry per CDR3 protein. The table lists fewer than 40,000 distinct CDR3 sequences, 10% to 15% of them singletons. The sample was effector memory CD4+ T cells from blood. Noted subset: effector memory, CD45RA- CD27-. These receptors were collected from a human donor in good health.

V usage is TRBV4-1 and J usage is TRBJ2-2; TRBD1 matches at 7 bases. The CDR3 consists of 16 residues. Trimming removed 4 bases from V and 3 bases from J; junction bases left unmatched: 8. In germline, CDR1 is MGHRA, CDR2 YSYEKL. DNA of the CDR3: TGCGCCAGCAGCCCGACCGTTCAGGGGGACACCGGGGAGCTGTTTTTT. Encoded protein: CASSPTVQGDTGELFF.

In DNA form, the CDR3 reads TGTGCCAGCAGCTTGGGTCTCAGGAGGAACTATGGCTACACCTTC. This codes for CASSLGLRRNYGYTF. The chain is built from TRBV5-6 and TRBJ1-2; D call uncertain. V shed 0 bases and J shed 2 bases, with 11 bases lying between them. Germline CDR1 reads SGHDT; CDR2 reads YYEEEE. This CDR3 is 15 amino acids long.

The rearrangement joins TRBV20-1 to TRBJ1-1; possible D gene TRBD1, 6 bases. V was trimmed by 6 bases and J by 4 bases, leaving 12 bases between them. The CDR3 runs to 12 residues. The V gene's germline CDR1 is DFQATT and CDR2 SNEGSKA (reference sequence). This chain's CDR3 is CSAAQGSTEAFF. DNA of the CDR3: TGCAGTGCCGCTCAGGGGAGCACTGAAGCTTTCTTT.

V is TRBV5-5 and J is TRBJ2-2; D remains ambiguous. CDR1 is SGHKS and CDR2 is YYEKEE in the germline V gene (reference sequence). V was shortened by 3 bases and J by 7 bases, with 13 bases between the two germline ends. The CDR3 runs 14 residues. This CDR3 reads CASSWVPEGGELFF. The CDR3, as DNA: TGTGCCAGCAGCTGGGTCCCGGAAGGCGGGGAGCTGTTTTTT.

J is TRBJ2-7 and V is TRBV11-2, with a weak D call TRBD2 (6 bases). CDR1 and CDR2 (germline): SGHAT, FQNNGV. Trimming removed 0 bases from V and 3 bases from J, with 12 bases in between. The CDR3 totals 15 residues. CDR3 DNA: TGTGCCAGCAGCTTAGATCGGGGGTCCGGCTACGAGCAGTACTTC. This translates into CASSLDRGSGYEQYF.

This clonotype appeared a few times. Given a much more abundant clone one base away, this may be a read error. The rearrangement joins TRBV7-2 to TRBJ2-7; unclear D gene. CDR3 size: 14 residues. Looked up from germline, CDR1 is SGHTA and CDR2 is FQGNSA. CDR3 nucleotide sequence: TGTGCCAGCAGCTTAGGGCTTCATTCCTACGAGCAGCACTTC. It encodes CASSLGLHSYEQHF.

V is TRBV27 and J is TRBJ2-2; 11 bases line up with TRBD2. V was clipped by 5 bases and J by 6 bases; unmatched bases: 8. From germline, CDR1 is MNHEY and CDR2 SMNVEV (reference sequence). There are 16 residues in the CDR3. In DNA, the CDR3 is TGTGCCAGCAGTCGCACACTAGCGGGAGAAGCCGGGGAGCTGTTTTTT. Residues: CASSRTLAGEAGELFF.